This section outlines one T cell receptor (beta chain) sequence together with its context. This specimen belongs to a study of T cells expressing NK-cell markers. Study-wide background: Just one sequenced donor of eight was HCMV-seronegative, while seven were seropositive.

TCRdb re-called the 5' RACE reads; one entry per CDR3 protein, DNA not given. The sample has some 340,000 distinct CDR3 sequences; the top ten hold under 6.5%. Germline loops: CDR1 SGHRS, CDR2 YFSETQ. CDR3 length: 15 residues. The sequenced sample consisted of blood T cells: a sorted CD56 or NKG2C T cell subset, CD4+ or CD8+ T cells, or bulk PBMC T cells (not recorded which). The V gene is TRBV5-1, the J gene TRBJ2-4. The receptor was derived from a man aged 18-70 years in good health. The CDR3 region is CASSRTEAAKNIQYF.